Below, 27 T cell receptor beta chains from the same sample are listed, as sequenced in a study of blood T cell repertoires in COVID-19. Profiled with immunoSEQ multiplex PCR; TCRdb holds only in-frame clones, not every one. The data hold roughly 200,000 clones, with approximately 85% observed a single time. Material for sequencing was peripheral blood. These receptors originate from a human donor with active or convalescent COVID-19. The donor label of this sample is uncertain.

Details on this clone: Other DNA sequences in the sample encode the same CDR3. The genes are TRBV29-1 and TRBJ1-2; 10 bases map to TRBD1. The CDR3 has 12 residues. V was clipped by 6 bases and J by 2 bases; unmatched bases: 0. Germline values: CDR1 SQVTM, CDR2 ANQGSEA. CDR3 sequence (DNA): TGCAGCGTGGGACAGGGGAACTATGGCTACACCTTC. Translating gives CSVGQGNYGYTF.

This clone appeared a few times. V is TRBV5-1 and J is TRBJ2-3; D is uncertain. Trimming stripped 0 bases from V and 0 bases from J, with 5 bases between. The CDR3 consists of 14 residues. Germline CDR1 reads SGHRS; CDR2 reads YFSETQ. CDR3 sequence (DNA): TGCGCCAGCAGCTTGGCCGAGAGCACAGATACGCAGTATTTT. This sequence encodes CASSLAESTDTQYF.

The chain links TRBV11-3 to TRBJ2-3; D remains unclear. V was clipped by 1 base and J by 2 bases, with 4 bases between them. Germline V gene lookup returns CDR1 SGHNT and CDR2 YENEEA. CDR3 length: 13 residues. CDR3 protein: CASSLVSTDTQYF. DNA of the CDR3: TGTGCCAGCAGCTTAGTCTCCACAGATACGCAGTATTTT.

This chain uses TRBV28 with TRBJ1-3; D unresolved. The germline V gene encodes CDR1 MDHEN and CDR2 SYDVKM. V lost 4 bases to trimming and J lost 4 bases, with 8 bases between them. The length of the CDR3 is 13 residues. The CDR3 loop is CASSSPTGNTIYF. For the CDR3, the DNA is TGTGCCAGCAGTTCCCCCACAGGAAACACCATATATTTT.

The gene calls are TRBV6-2 or TRBV6-3 and TRBJ2-1; TRBD2 matches 8 bases. The CDR3 has 13 residues. In germline, CDR1 is MNHEY, CDR2 SVGEGT. V dropped 5 bases and J dropped 8; count of bases not matched to a gene: 5. The CDR3 protein is CASSRGGLYEQFF. The DNA of the CDR3 is TGTGCCAGCAGTCGGGGGGGCTTGTATGAGCAGTTCTTC.

The chain recombines TRBV15 with TRBJ2-1; weak D call: TRBD2 (5 bases). V was trimmed by 3 bases and J by 10 bases, leaving 10 bases between them. This CDR3 is built from 12 residues. Germline V gives CDR1 LNHNV, CDR2 YYDKDF (reference sequence). The CDR3 is CATSRETREQFF. In DNA, the CDR3 is TGTGCCACCAGCAGGGAAACTAGAGAGCAGTTCTTC.

In its sample, this clone was seen a few times. The V call is TRBV27, the J call TRBJ1-6; 7 bases line up with TRBD1. There are 15 residues in the CDR3. V shed 3 bases, J shed 7 bases, and the junction held 6 bases outside the gene matches. Germline CDR1 and CDR2: MNHEY and SMNVEV (reference sequence). CDR3 bases: TGTGCCAGCAGTTTCTTGGACAGGACCAATTCACCCCTCCACTTT. Translation: CASSFLDRTNSPLHF.

The chain employs TRBV7-2 and TRBJ1-1; TRBD1 is a possible D gene (6 bases). CDR1 and CDR2 from the germline V gene are SGHTA and FQGNSA. The CDR3 runs 14 residues. Trimming pared 1 base from V and 5 bases from J, leaving 11 bases between. The DNA for the CDR3 is TGTGCCAGCAGCTTAGATGGGACAAATACTGAAGCTTTCTTT. This sequence encodes CASSLDGTNTEAFF.

The count of this clone is one. The chain links TRBV21-1 to TRBJ1-1. TRBV21-1 is a known pseudogene. The CDR3 spans 16 residues. The CDR3 here is CASSLRSEDPGTEAFF. The DNA of the CDR3 is TGTGCCAGCAGCCTCCGGAGCGAGGATCCCGGGACTGAAGCTTTCTTT.

The chain is built from TRBV12-3 or TRBV12-4 and TRBJ2-7; possibly TRBD2 for D (5 bases). Trimming shortened V by 3 bases and J by 2 bases, and 8 bases separated the two germline ends. This CDR3 comprises 13 residues. The CDR3 is CASSFKGAYEQYF. CDR3 sequence (DNA): TGTGCCAGCAGTTTCAAGGGAGCCTACGAGCAGTACTTC.

The CDR3 DNA reads as TGTGCCAGCAGCTCCGGACAAGCTCTAAATGAGCAGTTCTTC. Residues: CASSSGQALNEQFF. The genes are TRBV7-9 and TRBJ2-1; weak D call: TRBD1 (5 bases). The CDR3 extends over 14 amino acids. Per germline, CDR1 SEHNR and CDR2 FQNEAQ (reference sequence). V lost 4 bases and J 7 bases, leaving 14 bases between the germline ends.

The V call is TRBV5-1, the J call TRBJ1-4, with 7 bases that match TRBD1. Germline V gene lookup returns CDR1 SGHRS and CDR2 YFSETQ. The CDR3 runs 13 residues. Unmatched junction bases numbered 5, after V lost 4 bases and J lost 8 bases. The CDR3 here is CASSRQGGEKLFF. The DNA for the CDR3 is TGCGCCAGCAGCCGACAGGGTGGGGAAAAACTGTTTTTT.

The genes are TRBV30 and TRBJ2-7, with D possibly TRBD2 on 5 matching bases. The CDR3 length is 13 residues. The ends were cut back, 3 bases at V and 5 bases at J, with 14 bases in the middle. From germline, CDR1 is GTSNPN and CDR2 SVGIG (reference sequence). The CDR3 sequence: CAWRRAALDEQYF. For the CDR3, the DNA is TGTGCCTGGAGGAGGGCGGCCCTCGACGAGCAGTACTTC.

The chain has TRBV5-1 and TRBJ2-5; D is possibly TRBD2 (5 bases). The CDR3 is 13 amino acids. CDR1 is SGHRS, CDR2 YFSETQ, per germline. Trimming removed 2 bases from V and 5 bases from J, with 10 bases in between. The DNA of the CDR3 is TGCGCCAGCAGCTTTACTAGTTCGGAGACCCAGTACTTC. Translated, it gives CASSFTSSETQYF.

CDR3 bases: TGTGCCAGCAGCTCCAACACGAACACCGGGGAGCTGTTTTTT. Translated: CASSSNTNTGELFF. The chain links TRBV11-2 to TRBJ2-2; D unresolved. Trimming cost V 4 bases and J 0 bases, with 6 bases left between them. The CDR3 loop spans 14 amino acids. Germline CDR1 is SGHAT and CDR2 is FQNNGV.

The CDR3 DNA is TGTGCCAGCAGGAAAGCTAGCGGGATCCAAGAGACCCAGTACTTC. This encodes CASRKASGIQETQYF. This sequence joins TRBV5-5 and TRBJ2-5, with 9 bases matching TRBD2. There are 15 residues in the CDR3. The V segment lost 5 bases and the J segment 1 base; nucleotides outside the gene matches: 6. CDR1 SGHKS and CDR2 YYEKEE come from the germline V gene (reference sequence).

In its sample, this clone was seen a few times. V gene TRBV11-2 combines with J gene TRBJ1-4, with TRBD1 matching over 10 bases. Germline V gene data show CDR1 as SGHAT and CDR2 as FQNNGV. J lost 6 bases, V lost 7 bases, and 5 bases had no gene match. CDR3 length: 14 amino acids. DNA of the CDR3: TGTGCCAGCACCTCCGGGACAGGGGATGAAAAACTGTTTTTT. Protein product: CASTSGTGDEKLFF.

The rearrangement uses TRBV19 and TRBJ1-1, with 9 bases that match TRBD1. The CDR3 loop spans 17 amino acids. V shed 5 bases, J shed 4 bases, and the junction held 14 bases outside the gene matches. CDR1 and CDR2 from the germline V gene are LNHDA and SQIVND (reference sequence). CDR3 sequence (DNA): TGTGCCAGTAGTGCAGAACCGGGACAGGGATGGGCCACTGAAGCTTTCTTT. It specifies CASSAEPGQGWATEAFF.

The chain joins TRBV6-5 to TRBJ2-5, with D perhaps matching TRBD1 (6 bases). V was pared by 3 bases and J by 5 bases, with 13 bases between. The V gene's germline CDR1 is MNHEY and CDR2 SVGAGI. This CDR3 region has 14 residues. The CDR3 DNA follows: TGTGCCAGCAGTTATTTGGGGGCCGGGGAGACCCAGTACTTC. It yields the protein CASSYLGAGETQYF.

This clone was picked up a small number of times. As DNA, the CDR3 is TGCAGTGCTACAAGCCCACGAGAGCAGTTCTTC. It is translated as CSATSPREQFF. This chain uses TRBV20-1 with TRBJ2-1, with D unresolved. The length of the CDR3 is 11 residues. V was cut by 4 bases and J by 10 bases, with 11 bases left in between. Germline-derived CDR1 and CDR2 are DFQATT and SNEGSKA (reference sequence).

The V gene is TRBV24-1, the J gene TRBJ2-5; 9 nucleotides align to TRBD2. The CDR3 consists of 16 residues. Germline CDR1 and CDR2: KGHDR and SFDVKD. The J segment lost 3 bases and the V segment lost 0 bases, leaving 4 bases of the junction unmatched. CDR3 protein: CATSDLETSGEETQYF. The CDR3 bases are TGTGCCACCAGTGATTTGGAGACTAGCGGCGAAGAGACCCAGTACTTC.

The V call is TRBV10-1, the J call TRBJ2-3, with 8 bases matching TRBD2. The germline V gene has CDR1 WNHNN and CDR2 SYGVQD (reference sequence). The length of the CDR3 is 16 residues. Losses at the gene ends were 3 bases for V and 4 bases for J; bases not matched to a gene: 9. The CDR3 loop reads CASSEGAGVLSDTQYF. Written as DNA, the CDR3 is TGCGCCAGCAGTGAAGGAGCGGGAGTCCTTTCAGATACGCAGTATTTT.

This rearrangement joins TRBV7-3 to TRBJ2-1; 8 nucleotides line up with TRBD2. The length of the CDR3 is 14 residues. The germline CDR1 and CDR2 sequences are SGHTA and FQGTGA. V lost 8 bases, J lost 5 bases, and 8 bases stayed unmatched. CDR3 amino acids: CASSTRGGNNEQFF. CDR3 in DNA: TGTGCCAGCTCAACTCGGGGGGGTAACAATGAGCAGTTCTTC. Based on the CDR3 plus reference TRBV7-3 and TRBJ2-1, the full variable domain is GAGVSQTPSNKVTEKGKYVELRCDPISGHTALYWYRQSLGQGPEFLIYFQGTGAADDSGLPNDRFFAVRPEGSVSTLKIQRTERGDSAVYLCASSTRGGNNEQFFGPGTRLTVL.

The chain has TRBV27 and TRBJ2-7; D perhaps matches TRBD2 (6 bases). The germline V and J ends were trimmed by 2 bases and 6 bases, with 14 bases remaining between them. The CDR3 is 14 amino acids. Germline assignment: CDR1 MNHEY and CDR2 SMNVEV (reference sequence). The CDR3 nucleotides read TGTGCCAGCAGTTTAGGAGGTCAGGGAGGCGAGCAGTACTTC. Its translation: CASSLGGQGGEQYF.

The V gene is TRBV13, the J gene TRBJ2-7, with D perhaps TRBD2 (6 bases). The V end lost 7 bases, the J end lost 1 base, and 17 bases lay between the germline ends. Germline CDR1 PRHDT, CDR2 FYEKMQ (reference sequence). The CDR3 sequence is 15 residues long. CDR3 DNA: TGTGCCAGCACGGCGGGATTGATACGGTCCTACGAGCAGTACTTC. This translates into CASTAGLIRSYEQYF.

This clone was recorded only once. The chain recombines TRBV7-9 with TRBJ1-2; 9 bases line up with TRBD1. Germline V gives CDR1 SEHNR, CDR2 FQNEAQ (reference sequence). Germline trimming cut 0 bases from V and 0 bases from J; bases unmatched to any gene: 5. This CDR3 region has 17 residues. CDR3 in amino acids: CASSLAQTGGANYGYTF. Written as DNA, the CDR3 is TGTGCCAGCAGCTTAGCCCAGACAGGGGGGGCTAACTATGGCTACACCTTC.

The sample holds one count of this clone. The chain has TRBV13 and TRBJ2-3; a weak D match, TRBD2 (5 bases). The V end was cut by 5 bases, the J end by 1 base, with 13 bases between. Germline V CDR1 and CDR2: PRHDT, FYEKMQ (reference sequence). The CDR3 runs 15 residues. The CDR3 nucleotides are TGTGCCAGCAGCCTTGAGAGAGGGCGCACAGATACGCAGTATTTT. Amino acid sequence: CASSLERGRTDTQYF. The full variable domain, in which reference TRBV13 and TRBJ2-3 provide the parts outside the CDR3, is AAGVIQSPRHLIKEKRETATLKCYPIPRHDTVYWYQQGPGQDPQFLISFYEKMQSDKGSIPDRFSAQQFSDYHSELNMSSLELGDSALYFCASSLERGRTDTQYFGPGTRLTVL.